This TCR beta chain was observed in a study of T cells after posttransplantation cyclophosphamide. Study-level results: Recipient CMV seropositivity and CMV reactivation strongly tracked TRB clonality. Later post-transplant blood repertoires were often dominated by donor CD8+ memory clones.

Details on this clone: Its specificity is not known.

Clones were sequenced by immunoSEQ multiplex PCR, and TCRdb holds only the in-frame ones, with some missing. Sampling found around 25,000 clones, none seen once. The sequencing input was PBMCs. The receptor's source is a woman aged 55-70 years in good health, CMV-negative, and a related stem cell transplant donor.

The CDR3 protein is CASSLDIYEQYF. Here the CDR3 DNA reads TGCGCCAGCAGCCTTGACATCTACGAGCAGTACTTC. The chain links TRBV5-1 to TRBJ2-7; D gene ambiguous. The length of the CDR3 is 12 residues. V was trimmed by 4 bases and J by 3 bases, leaving 8 bases between them. CDR1 is SGHRS, CDR2 YFSETQ, per germline.